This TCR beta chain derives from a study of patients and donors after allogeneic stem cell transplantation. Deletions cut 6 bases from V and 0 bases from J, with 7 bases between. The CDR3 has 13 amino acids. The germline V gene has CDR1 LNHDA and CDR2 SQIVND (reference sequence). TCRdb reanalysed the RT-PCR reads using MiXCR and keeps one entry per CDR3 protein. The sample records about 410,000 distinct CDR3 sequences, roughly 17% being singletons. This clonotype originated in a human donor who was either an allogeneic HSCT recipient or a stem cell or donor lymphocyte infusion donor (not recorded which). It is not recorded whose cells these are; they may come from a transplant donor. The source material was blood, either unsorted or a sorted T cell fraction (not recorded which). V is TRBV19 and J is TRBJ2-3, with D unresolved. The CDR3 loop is CASRSISTDTQYF. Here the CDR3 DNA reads TGTGCCAGTAGATCGATAAGCACAGATACGCAGTATTTT.